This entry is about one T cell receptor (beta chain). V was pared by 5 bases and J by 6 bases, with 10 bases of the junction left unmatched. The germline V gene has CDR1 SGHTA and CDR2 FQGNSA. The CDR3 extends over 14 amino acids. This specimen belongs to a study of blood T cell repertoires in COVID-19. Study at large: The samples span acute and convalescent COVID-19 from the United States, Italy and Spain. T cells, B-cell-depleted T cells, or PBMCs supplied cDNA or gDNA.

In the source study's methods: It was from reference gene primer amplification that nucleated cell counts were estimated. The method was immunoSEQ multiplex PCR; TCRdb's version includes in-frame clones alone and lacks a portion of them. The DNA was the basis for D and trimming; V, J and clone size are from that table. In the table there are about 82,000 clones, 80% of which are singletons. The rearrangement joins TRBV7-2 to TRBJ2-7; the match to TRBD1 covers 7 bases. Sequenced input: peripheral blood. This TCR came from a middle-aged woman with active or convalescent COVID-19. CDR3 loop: CASSPETGISEQYF. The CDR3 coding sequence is TGTGCCAGCAGCCCCGAGACAGGGATAAGCGAGCAGTACTTC.